This T cell receptor beta chain was profiled in a study of T cells in Graves' hyperthyroidism and ophthalmopathy. The investigators amplified TCR beta CDR3 regions from RNA transcripts. An initial round of RT-PCR targeting the TCR CDR3 relied on the HTBI primer set. TCRdb re-analysed the multiplex PCR reads in MiXCR, keeping a single row per CDR3 protein. The table includes about 560,000 distinct CDR3 sequences, approximately 16% detected once. This clonotype appeared many times. Researchers defined stable Graves' hyperthyroidism as no ophthalmopathy progression within 18 months. Clinical symptoms, serum thyroxine and TRAb, thyroid ultrasound and orbital computed tomography together formed the diagnostic basis. The CDR3 consists of 14 residues. Germline loops: CDR1 SEHNR, CDR2 FQNEAQ (reference sequence). V lost 1 base and J 5 bases, leaving 11 bases between the germline ends.

V and J are TRBV7-9 and TRBJ2-5; a possible D gene is TRBD2 (6 bases). The sample was blood. This receptor was taken from a woman between 18 and 29 years old with Graves' hyperthyroidism. The chain's CDR3 is CASSLVRGFETQYF. The CDR3 nucleotides read TGTGCCAGCAGCTTAGTCCGGGGGTTTGAGACCCAGTACTTC.